This TCR beta chain is from a study of T cells in Graves' hyperthyroidism and ophthalmopathy. Trimming pared 5 bases from V and 4 bases from J, leaving 17 bases between. The CDR3 extends over 15 amino acids. Germline V lookup: CDR1 MNHEY, CDR2 SVGAGI. Many counts were recorded for this clonotype. The TCR beta CDR3 regions underwent amplification using RNA transcripts as the source. With the HTBI primer set, the TCR CDR3 went through a first round of RT-PCR. Each CDR3 protein is one row after TCRdb ran MiXCR on the multiplex PCR reads. The repertoire consists of about 570,000 distinct CDR3 sequences, with under 60% occurring once and the leading ten covering under 20%.

This clonotype originated in an adult woman with Graves' disease, either hyperthyroidism or ophthalmopathy (not recorded which). The V gene is TRBV6-5, the J gene TRBJ1-2; no definite D call. Source material: peripheral blood or thyroid tissue (not recorded which). CDR3 DNA: TGTGCCAGCAGTGATTCGGCCTCTGAGGGCTATGGCTACACCTTC. Amino acids: CASSDSASEGYGYTF.